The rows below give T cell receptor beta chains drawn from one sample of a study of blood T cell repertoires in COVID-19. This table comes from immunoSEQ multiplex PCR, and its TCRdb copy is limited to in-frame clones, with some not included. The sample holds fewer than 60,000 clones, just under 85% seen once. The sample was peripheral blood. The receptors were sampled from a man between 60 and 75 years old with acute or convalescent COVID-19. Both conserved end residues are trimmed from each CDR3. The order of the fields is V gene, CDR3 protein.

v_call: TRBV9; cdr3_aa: ASSGTGDSGANVLT
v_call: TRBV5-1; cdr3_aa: ASSLGPANYGYT
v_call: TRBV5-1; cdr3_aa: ASSPGLAGSFTDTQY
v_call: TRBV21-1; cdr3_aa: ASLRDREGIEVETEAF
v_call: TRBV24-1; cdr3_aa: ATSDLGTGSSGANVLT
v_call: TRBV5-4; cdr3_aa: ASSSGVGDYEQY
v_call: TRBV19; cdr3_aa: ASSISTGPETQY
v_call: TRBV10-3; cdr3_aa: AISEPGGGRDEAF
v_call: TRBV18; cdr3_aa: ASSPDRGSGNTIY
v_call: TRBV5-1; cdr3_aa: ASSLGSSGGFTDTQY
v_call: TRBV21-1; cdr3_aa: ASRRRGLIEIRNTEAF
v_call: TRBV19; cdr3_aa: ASSIIAGLYNEQF
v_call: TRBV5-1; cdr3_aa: ASRGTAGGNTIY
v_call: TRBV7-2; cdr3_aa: ASSDGQGTYYEQY
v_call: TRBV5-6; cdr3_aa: ASSPLDREVGAF
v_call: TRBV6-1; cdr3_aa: ASSESGGTYYEQY
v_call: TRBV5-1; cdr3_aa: ASSLGAGLTDTQY
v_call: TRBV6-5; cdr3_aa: ASSYSGGGYGYT
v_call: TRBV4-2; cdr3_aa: ASSQDLHIYGYT
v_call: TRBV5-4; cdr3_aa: ASSFGQGMDTEAF
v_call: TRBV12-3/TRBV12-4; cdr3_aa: ASSLWPLYGYT
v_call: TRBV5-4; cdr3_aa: ASSSYKGGSNEKLF
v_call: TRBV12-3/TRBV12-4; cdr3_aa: ASTIRGGTEAF
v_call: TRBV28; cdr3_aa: ASSYRGRMDEQY
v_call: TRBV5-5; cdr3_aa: ASSLDSDTQY
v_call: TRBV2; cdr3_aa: ASSGDSYGYT
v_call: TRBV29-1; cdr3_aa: SVGGAAQETQY
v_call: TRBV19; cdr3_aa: ASSIPSRQGRGNQPQH